This T cell receptor (beta chain) was obtained from a study of T cells in localized non-small cell lung cancer. Study-wide results and limits: Sequencing was restricted to one tumor region; therefore, heterogeneity remains possible. In adjacent lung, a median roughly 56 of the top 100 tumor clones were found.

There are 15 residues in the CDR3. CDR1 MNHGY and CDR2 SAAAGT come from the germline V gene. With 0 bases removed from V and 6 bases from J, the gap between germline ends came to 12 bases. Neighbouring lung, lacking atypia, was collected no less than 2 cm away from the tumor margin. Here immunoSEQ multiplex PCR was the method, and the copy in TCRdb shows in-frame clones only, minus some. In the table there are more than 450 clones, around 20% of which are singletons. This clone came up a few times. Its matching antigen is unknown. The gene calls are TRBV6-8 and TRBJ2-1; tentatively, D is TRBD1 (5 bases). This specimen was normal lung tissue next to the tumor, taken before any cancer treatment. This TCR was recovered from an older female donor with stage II squamous cell lung carcinoma. The DNA for the CDR3 is TGTGCCAGCAGTTACTCGATTGGAACAGGCAATGAGCAGTTCTTC. Protein product: CASSYSIGTGNEQFF.